This T cell receptor (beta chain) was captured in a study of T cell repertoires in cytomegalovirus infection. At the level of the study: It was recently identified HLA-C-restricted and well-studied HLA-B-restricted CMV epitopes that the study used.

The CDR3 runs to 15 residues. Unmatched junction bases numbered 7, after V lost 1 base and J lost 7 bases. Germline V gene lookup returns CDR1 LGHNA and CDR2 YSLEER. This clonotype has only a few counts. The antigen is undetermined. Study results and limitations: The ex vivo response showed dominance by HLA-C-restricted CMV-specific TCR beta clonotypes.

TCRdb reprocessed the reads via MiXCR and lists one record per CDR3 protein. The top ten clones hold 15% to 20% of a sample with about 480,000 distinct CDR3 sequences, roughly a third of them seen once. This specimen consisted of cultured PBMCs, obtained from culture after CMV antigen stimulation. The TCR originated in a human donor in good health (CMV status not recorded). Some clones in this sample may be carry-over from other donors' samples. The rearrangement links TRBV4-3 to TRBJ1-5; TRBD1 aligns across 7 bases. The CDR3 sequence is CASSQGRQGGQPQHF. The CDR3 bases are TGCGCCAGCAGCCAAGGTCGACAGGGAGGGCAGCCCCAGCATTTT.